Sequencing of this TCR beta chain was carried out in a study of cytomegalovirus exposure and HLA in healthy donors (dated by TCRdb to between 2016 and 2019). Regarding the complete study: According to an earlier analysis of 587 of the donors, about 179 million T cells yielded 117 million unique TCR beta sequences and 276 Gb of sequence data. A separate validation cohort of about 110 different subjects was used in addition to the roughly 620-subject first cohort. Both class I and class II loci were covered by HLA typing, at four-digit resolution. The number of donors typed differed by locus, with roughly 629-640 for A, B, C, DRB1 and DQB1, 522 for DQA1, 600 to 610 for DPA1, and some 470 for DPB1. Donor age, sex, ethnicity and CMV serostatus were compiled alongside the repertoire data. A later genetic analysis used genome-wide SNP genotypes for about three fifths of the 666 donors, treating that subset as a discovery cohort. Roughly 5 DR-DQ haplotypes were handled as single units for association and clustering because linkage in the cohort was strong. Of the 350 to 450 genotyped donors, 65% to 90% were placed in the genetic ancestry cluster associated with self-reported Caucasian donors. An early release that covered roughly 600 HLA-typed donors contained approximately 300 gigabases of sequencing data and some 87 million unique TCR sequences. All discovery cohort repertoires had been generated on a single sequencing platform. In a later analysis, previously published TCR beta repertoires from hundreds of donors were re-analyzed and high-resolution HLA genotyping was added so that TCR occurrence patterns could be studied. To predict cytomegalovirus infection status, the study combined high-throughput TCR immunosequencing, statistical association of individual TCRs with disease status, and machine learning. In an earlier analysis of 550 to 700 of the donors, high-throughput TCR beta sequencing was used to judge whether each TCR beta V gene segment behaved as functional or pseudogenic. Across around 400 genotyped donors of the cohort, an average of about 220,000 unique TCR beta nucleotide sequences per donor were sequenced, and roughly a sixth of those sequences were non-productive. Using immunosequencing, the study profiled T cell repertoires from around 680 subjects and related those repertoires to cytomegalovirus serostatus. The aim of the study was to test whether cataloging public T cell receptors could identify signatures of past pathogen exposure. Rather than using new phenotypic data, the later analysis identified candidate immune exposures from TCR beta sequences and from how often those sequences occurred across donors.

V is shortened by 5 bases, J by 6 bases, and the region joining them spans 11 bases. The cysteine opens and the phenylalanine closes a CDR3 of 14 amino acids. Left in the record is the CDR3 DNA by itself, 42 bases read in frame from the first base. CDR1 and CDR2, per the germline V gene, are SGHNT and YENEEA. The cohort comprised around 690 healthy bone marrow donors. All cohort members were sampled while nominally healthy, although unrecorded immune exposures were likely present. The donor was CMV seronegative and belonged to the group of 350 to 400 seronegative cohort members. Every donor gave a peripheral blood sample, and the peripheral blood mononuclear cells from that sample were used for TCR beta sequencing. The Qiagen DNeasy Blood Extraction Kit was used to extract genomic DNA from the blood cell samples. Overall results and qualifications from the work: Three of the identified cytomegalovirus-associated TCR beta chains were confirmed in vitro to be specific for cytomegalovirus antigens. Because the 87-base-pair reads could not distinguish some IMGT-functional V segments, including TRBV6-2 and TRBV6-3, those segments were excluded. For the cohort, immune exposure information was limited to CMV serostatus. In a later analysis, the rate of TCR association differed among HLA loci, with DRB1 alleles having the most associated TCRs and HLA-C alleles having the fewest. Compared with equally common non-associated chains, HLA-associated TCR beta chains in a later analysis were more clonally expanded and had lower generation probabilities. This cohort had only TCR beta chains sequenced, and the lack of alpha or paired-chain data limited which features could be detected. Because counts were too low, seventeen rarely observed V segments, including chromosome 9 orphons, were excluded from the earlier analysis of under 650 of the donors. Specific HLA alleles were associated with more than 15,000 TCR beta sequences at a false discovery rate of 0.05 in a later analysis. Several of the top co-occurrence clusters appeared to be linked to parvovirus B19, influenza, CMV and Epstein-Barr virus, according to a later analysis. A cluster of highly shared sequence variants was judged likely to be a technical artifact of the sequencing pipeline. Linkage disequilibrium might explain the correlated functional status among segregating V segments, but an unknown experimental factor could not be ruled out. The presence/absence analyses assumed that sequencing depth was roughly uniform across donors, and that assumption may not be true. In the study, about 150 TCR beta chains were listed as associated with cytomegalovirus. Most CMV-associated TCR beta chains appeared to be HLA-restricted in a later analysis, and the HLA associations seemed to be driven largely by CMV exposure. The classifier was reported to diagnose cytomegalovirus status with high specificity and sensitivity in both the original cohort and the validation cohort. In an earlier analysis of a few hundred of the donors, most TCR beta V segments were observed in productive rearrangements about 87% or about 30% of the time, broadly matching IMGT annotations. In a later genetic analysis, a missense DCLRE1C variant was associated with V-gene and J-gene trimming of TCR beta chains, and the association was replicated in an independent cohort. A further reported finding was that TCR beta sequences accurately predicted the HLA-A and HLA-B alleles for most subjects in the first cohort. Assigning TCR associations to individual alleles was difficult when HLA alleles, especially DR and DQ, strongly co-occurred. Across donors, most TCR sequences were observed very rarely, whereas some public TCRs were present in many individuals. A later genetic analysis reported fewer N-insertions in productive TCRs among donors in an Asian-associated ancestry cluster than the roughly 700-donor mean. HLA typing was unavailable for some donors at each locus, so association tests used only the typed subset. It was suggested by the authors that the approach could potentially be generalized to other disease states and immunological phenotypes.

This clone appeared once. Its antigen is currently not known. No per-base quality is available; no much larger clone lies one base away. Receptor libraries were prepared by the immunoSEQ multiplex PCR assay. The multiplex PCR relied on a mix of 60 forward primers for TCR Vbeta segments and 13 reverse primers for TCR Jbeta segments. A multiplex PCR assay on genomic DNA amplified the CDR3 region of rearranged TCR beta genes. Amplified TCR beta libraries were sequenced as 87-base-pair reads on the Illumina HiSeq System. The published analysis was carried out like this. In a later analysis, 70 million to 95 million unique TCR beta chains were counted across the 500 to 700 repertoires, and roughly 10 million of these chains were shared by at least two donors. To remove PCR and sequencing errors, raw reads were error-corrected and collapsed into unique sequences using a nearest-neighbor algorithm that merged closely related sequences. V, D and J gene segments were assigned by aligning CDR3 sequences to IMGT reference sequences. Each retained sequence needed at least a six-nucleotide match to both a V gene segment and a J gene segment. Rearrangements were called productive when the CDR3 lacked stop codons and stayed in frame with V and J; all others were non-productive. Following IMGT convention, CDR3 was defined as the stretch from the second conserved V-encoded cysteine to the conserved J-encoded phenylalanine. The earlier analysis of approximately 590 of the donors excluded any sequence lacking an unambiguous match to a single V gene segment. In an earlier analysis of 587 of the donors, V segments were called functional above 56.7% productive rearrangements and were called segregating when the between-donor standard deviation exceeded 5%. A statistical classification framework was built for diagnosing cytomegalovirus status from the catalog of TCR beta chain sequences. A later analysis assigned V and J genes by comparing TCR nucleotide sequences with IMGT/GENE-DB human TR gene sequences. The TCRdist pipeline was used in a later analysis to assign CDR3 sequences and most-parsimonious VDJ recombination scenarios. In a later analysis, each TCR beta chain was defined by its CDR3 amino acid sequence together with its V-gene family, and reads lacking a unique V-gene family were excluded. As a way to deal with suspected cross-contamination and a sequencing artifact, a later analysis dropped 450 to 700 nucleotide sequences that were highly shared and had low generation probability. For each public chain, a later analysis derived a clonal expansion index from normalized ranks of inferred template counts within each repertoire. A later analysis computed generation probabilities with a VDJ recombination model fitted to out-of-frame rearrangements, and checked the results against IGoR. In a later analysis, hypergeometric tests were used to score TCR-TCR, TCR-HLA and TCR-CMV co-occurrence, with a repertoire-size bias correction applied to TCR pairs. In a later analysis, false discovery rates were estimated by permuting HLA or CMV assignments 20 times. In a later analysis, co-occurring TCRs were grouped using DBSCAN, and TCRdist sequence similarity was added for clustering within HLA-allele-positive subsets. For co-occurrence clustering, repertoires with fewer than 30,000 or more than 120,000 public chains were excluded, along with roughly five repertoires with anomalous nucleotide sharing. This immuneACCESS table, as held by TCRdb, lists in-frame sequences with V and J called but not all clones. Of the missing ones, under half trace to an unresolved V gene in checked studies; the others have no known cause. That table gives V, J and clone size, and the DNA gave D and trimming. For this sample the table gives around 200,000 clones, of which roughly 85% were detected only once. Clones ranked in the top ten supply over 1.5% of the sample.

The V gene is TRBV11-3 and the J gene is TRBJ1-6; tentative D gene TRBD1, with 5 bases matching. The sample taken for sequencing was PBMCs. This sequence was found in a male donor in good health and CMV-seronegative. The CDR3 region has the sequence CASSIRDFNSPLHF. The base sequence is TGTGCCAGCAGCATCCGGGACTTTAATTCACCCCTCCACTTT. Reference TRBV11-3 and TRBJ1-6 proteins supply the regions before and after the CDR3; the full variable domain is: EAGVVQSPRYKIIEKKQPVAFWCNPISGHNTLYWYLQNLGQGPELLIRYENEEAVDDSQLPKDRFSAERLKGVDSTLKIQPAELGDSAVYLCASSIRDFNSPLHFGNGTRLTVT.